Reported below is one T cell receptor (beta chain). Its target is unknown. The sample is drawn from a study of regulatory T cells in long-lasting Graves disease. Study results and limitations: Among samples with persistent disease, TRBV28, TRBJ1-2 and TRBJ2-5 were favored.

The CDR3 covers 15 residues. With 6 bases clipped from V and 2 bases from J, the junction kept 10 bases outside the gene matches. From germline, CDR1 is MNHEY and CDR2 SVGEGT. Through Arm-PCR of CDR3 regions and iRepertoire HTBI primers, TCR beta libraries were built. TCRdb re-derived calls from the multiplex PCR reads in MiXCR, one entry per CDR3 protein. Among roughly 320,000 distinct CDR3 sequences listed, 16% were seen once. Specified time point: newly diagnosed GD, antithyroid drugs for less than 3 months. PBMC RNA was the source of the TCR library. Another study also made use of these data, one on T cells in Graves' hyperthyroidism and ophthalmopathy. That paper states: The patients, who ranged from 18 to 65 in age, presented with newly diagnosed hyperthyroidism lasting under 2 months. The majority of expanded thyroid clonotypes above 0.001 also appeared in blood.

The chain links TRBV6-2 or TRBV6-3 to TRBJ2-7; 7 bases are a match to TRBD2. The sequence was collected from a man aged 35 to 55 with Graves disease. The sample here was peripheral blood mononuclear cells (PBMCs), taken at new diagnosis, from a patient treated with antithyroid drugs. The CDR3, as DNA: TGTGCCAGCAGCTCCATCGGGGGGACTACCTACGAGCAGTACTTC. Translating gives CASSSIGGTTYEQYF.